This T cell receptor (beta chain) comes out of a study of blood T cell repertoires in COVID-19. Study-level information: Material from acute and convalescent COVID-19 was sourced from the United States, Italy and Spain. From T cells, B-cell-depleted T cells, or PBMCs came the material, which was cDNA or gDNA.

Source study methods: Estimates of nucleated cell counts were drawn from the amplification of reference gene primers. The method was immunoSEQ multiplex PCR; TCRdb's version includes in-frame clones alone and lacks a portion of them. D and trimming were read from the DNA, whereas the V and J calls and clone size are those reported in that table. The repertoire holds hundreds of thousands of clones, with 75% to 90% as singletons. The sequence was obtained from a woman aged 25 to 39 with active or convalescent COVID-19. Sequencing was carried out using peripheral blood.

The CDR3 here is CASSSSSFSSGNTIYF. DNA for the CDR3: TGTGCCAGCAGCTCTAGCAGTTTTAGCTCTGGAAACACCATATATTTT. The rearrangement joins TRBV5-8 to TRBJ1-3; no clear D. This CDR3 is 16 amino acids long. Germline V gives CDR1 SGHTS, CDR2 YDEGEE. Trimming stripped 3 bases from V and 0 bases from J, with 13 bases between.